Sequencing of this T cell receptor beta chain was carried out in a study of shared T cell receptors in the human thymus. In germline, CDR1 is KGHSH, CDR2 LQKENI. The CDR3 runs 18 residues. V shed 0 bases and J 2 bases; nucleotides not matched to a gene: 10. Here immunoSEQ multiplex PCR was the method, and the copy in TCRdb shows in-frame clones only, minus some. The sample has over 650,000 clones; more than 75% are singletons. These data also formed part of another study, on human thymus T cells. That study reports: Thymus tissue for the work was resected from patients undergoing corrective heart surgery.

This sequence was found in a boy less than two years old with a congenital heart defect. The chain is built from TRBV18 and TRBJ2-3; 8 positions agree with TRBD2. Sequencing was carried out using thymocytes. The CDR3 is CASSPPNPTSGITDTQYF. The DNA for the CDR3 is TGTGCCAGCTCACCACCAAACCCAACTAGCGGAATCACAGATACGCAGTATTTT.